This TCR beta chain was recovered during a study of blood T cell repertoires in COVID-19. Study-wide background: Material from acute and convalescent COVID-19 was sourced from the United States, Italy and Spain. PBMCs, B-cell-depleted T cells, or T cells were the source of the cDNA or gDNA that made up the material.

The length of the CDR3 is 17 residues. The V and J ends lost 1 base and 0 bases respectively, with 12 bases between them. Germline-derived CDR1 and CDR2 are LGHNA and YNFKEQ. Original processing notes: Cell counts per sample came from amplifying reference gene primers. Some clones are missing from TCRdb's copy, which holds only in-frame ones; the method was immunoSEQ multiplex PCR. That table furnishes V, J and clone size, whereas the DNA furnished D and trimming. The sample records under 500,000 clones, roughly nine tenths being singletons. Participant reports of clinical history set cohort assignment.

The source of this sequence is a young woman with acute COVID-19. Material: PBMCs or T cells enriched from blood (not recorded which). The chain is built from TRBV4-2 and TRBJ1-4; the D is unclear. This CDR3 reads CASSQVVPRATNEKLFF. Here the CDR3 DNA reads TGTGCCAGCAGCCAAGTTGTGCCCCGGGCAACTAATGAAAAACTGTTTTTT.